A single sample gave rise to the 8 T cell receptor beta chains below, sequenced in a study of beta chain features in type 1 diabetes. Expressed TCRB transcripts got sequenced, as all isolated RNA was reverse transcribed. The table came from immunoSEQ multiplex PCR; TCRdb's copy has only in-frame clones and leaves some out. The sample carries roughly 500,000 clones, around 10% recorded once. The sample comprised naive CD4+ T cells from blood. The receptor source for this set is a woman between 18 and 29 years old in good health.

The chain employs TRBV9 and TRBJ2-1, with TRBD2 matching over 11 bases. V shed 3 bases, J shed 12 bases, and the junction held 11 bases outside the gene matches. CDR1 is SGDLS and CDR2 is YYNGEE in the germline V gene. This CDR3 is built from 15 residues. CDR3 DNA: TGTGCCAGCAGCGAACCTGGACTAGCGGGCCTGGGGCAGTTCTTC. Translated: CASSEPGLAGLGQFF.

This clone has just a few counts. V usage is TRBV18 and J usage is TRBJ2-5; TRBD2 might be the D (5 bases). From germline, CDR1 is KGHSH and CDR2 LQKENI. V dropped 3 bases and J dropped 4 bases, with 9 bases sitting between them. The CDR3 runs 13 residues. This chain's CDR3 is CASSPSGGETQYF. The CDR3 DNA reads TGTGCCAGCTCACCCTCAGGAGGAGAGACCCAGTACTTC.

The chain's CDR3 is CASSDQSGTSGRRDIQYF. CDR3 DNA sequence: TGTGCCAGCAGCGACCAATCCGGGACTAGCGGGAGGCGGGACATTCAGTACTTC. This rearrangement joins TRBV9 to TRBJ2-4; 15 nucleotides agree with TRBD2. Germline V gene data show CDR1 as SGDLS and CDR2 as YYNGEE. Germline trimming cut 3 bases from V and 8 bases from J; bases unmatched to any gene: 12. CDR3 length equals 18 residues.

There are a few counts of this clone. The genes are TRBV14 and TRBJ2-1, with TRBD2 matching 7 bases. Germline V lookup: CDR1 SGHDN, CDR2 FVKESK. CDR3 length equals 15 residues. Trimming took 4 bases from V and 1 from J; bases not matched to a gene: 4. As DNA, the CDR3 is TGTGCCAGCAGCCTCCCGGGACTATCCTACAATGAGCAGTTCTTC. This gives the protein CASSLPGLSYNEQFF.

J is TRBJ2-7 and V is TRBV5-6, with D perhaps matching TRBD1 (5 bases). V gave up 1 base and J gave up 6 bases, with 11 bases separating them. Germline values: CDR1 SGHDT, CDR2 YYEEEE. CDR3 length equals 13 residues. CDR3 sequence: CASSLRQGGEQYV. CDR3 sequence (DNA): TGTGCCAGCAGCTTGCGGCAGGGTGGCGAGCAGTACGTC.

The genes are TRBV4-2 and TRBJ2-2; TRBD2 is a possible D gene (6 bases). The CDR3 runs to 15 residues. CDR1 is LGHNA and CDR2 is YNFKEQ in the germline V gene. The V gene lost 0 bases and the J gene lost 7 bases, with 12 bases spanning the gap. This chain's CDR3 is CASSQDRIAVGELFF. DNA of the CDR3: TGTGCCAGCAGCCAAGATCGGATAGCGGTCGGGGAGCTGTTTTTT.

The V call is TRBV4-3, the J call TRBJ2-5, with 10 bases matching TRBD1. CDR1 and CDR2 from the germline V gene are LGHNA and YSLEER. The V gene end was trimmed by 4 bases and the J gene end by 5 bases; junction bases not matched to a gene: 10. The CDR3 runs to 16 residues. In DNA form, the CDR3 reads TGCGCCAGCAGCCGTAACCGGGACAGGGGTCTGGAGACCCAGTACTTC. It codes for CASSRNRDRGLETQYF.

This rearrangement joins TRBV10-3 to TRBJ2-7, with 8 bases identical to TRBD1. The length of the CDR3 is 14 residues. V was clipped by 6 bases and J by 4 bases; unmatched bases: 8. Germline V gives CDR1 ENHRY, CDR2 SYGVKD. The CDR3 is CAISGDRKGYEQYF. CDR3 nucleotides: TGTGCCATCAGCGGGGACAGGAAGGGATACGAGCAGTACTTC.